A single sample gave rise to the 29 T cell receptor beta chains below, sequenced in a study of T-cell reconstitution after alpha-beta-depleted transplantation in children. Unique molecular identifiers featured in how the TCRbeta library was prepared. TCRdb independently ran MiXCR on the PCR reads; one entry per CDR3 protein. The sample records approximately 400,000 distinct CDR3 sequences, approximately 11% being singletons. The sequencing here drew on PBMCs from the stem cell graft donor, taken from the stem cell graft. These receptors were obtained from a human donor who donated a stem cell graft to a child with acute myeloid leukemia.

This clonotype was counted a few times. CDR3: CSATGGLGFAGELFF. In DNA form, the CDR3 reads TGCAGTGCGACAGGGGGTCTGGGGTTCGCCGGGGAGCTGTTTTTT. The V and J genes are TRBV20-1 and TRBJ2-2; 9 nucleotides match TRBD1. The J segment lost 6 bases and the V segment lost 6 bases, leaving 11 bases of the junction unmatched. Germline CDR1 and CDR2: DFQATT and SNEGSKA (reference sequence). The CDR3 is made up of 15 amino acids.

The V and J genes are TRBV12-3 or TRBV12-4 and TRBJ2-3; D is unclear. This CDR3 has 13 residues. Trimming took 2 bases from V and 3 from J, leaving 6 bases between them. CDR3 nucleotide sequence: TGTGCCAGCAGTTTACTACAAACAGATACGCAGTATTTT. Its protein is CASSLLQTDTQYF.

This clonotype showed up many times. J is TRBJ2-2 and V is TRBV7-6; D remains unclear. Germline V gives CDR1 SGHVS, CDR2 FNYEAQ. This CDR3 has 13 amino acids. Trimming took 5 bases from V and 5 from J, leaving 9 bases between them. DNA for the CDR3: TGTGCCAGCAGCGCGATAGTGACCGGGGAGCTGTTTTTT. Translated: CASSAIVTGELFF. The full variable domain, with the rest looked up from reference TRBV7-6 and TRBJ2-2, is GAGVSQSPRYKVTKRGQDVALRCDPISGHVSLYWYRQALGQGPEFLTYFNYEAQQDKSGLPNDRFSAERPEGSISTLTIQRTEQRDSAMYRCASSAIVTGELFFGEGSRLTVL.

V usage is TRBV27 and J usage is TRBJ1-2; no clear D. V lost 8 bases, J lost 3 bases, and 13 bases lay in between. Germline values: CDR1 MNHEY, CDR2 SMNVEV (reference sequence). This CDR3 region has 13 residues. The CDR3 coding sequence is TGTGCCAGCTCGACCCTGTCTCACTATGGCTACACCTTC. It specifies CASSTLSHYGYTF.

The rearrangement links TRBV5-1 to TRBJ2-2, with TRBD2 identical over 7 bases. There are 18 residues in the CDR3. Germline loops: CDR1 SGHRS, CDR2 YFSETQ. Trimming took 4 bases from V and 1 from J; bases not matched to a gene: 13. CDR3 nucleotides: TGCGCCAGCAGCCCGATTCCGCCAGCGGGATTGAACACCGGGGAGCTGTTTTTT. Translated: CASSPIPPAGLNTGELFF.

This clonotype was detected many times. V usage is TRBV20-1 and J usage is TRBJ2-5; perhaps TRBD2 as D (6 bases). V was trimmed by 0 bases and J by 5 bases, leaving 13 bases between them. Germline V CDR1 and CDR2: DFQATT, SNEGSKA (reference sequence). This CDR3 spans 14 amino acids. CDR3 bases: TGCAGTGCTAGAGATTCGGGAGTTAGGGAGACCCAGTACTTC. The encoded protein is CSARDSGVRETQYF.

The CDR3 loop reads CSARKGAYGYTF. In nucleotides, the CDR3 is TGCAGTGCTAGGAAGGGAGCCTATGGCTACACCTTC. The chain joins TRBV20-1 to TRBJ1-2; no firm D call. The CDR3 contains 12 residues. Germline CDR1 reads DFQATT; CDR2 reads SNEGSKA (reference sequence). The V end lost 3 bases, the J end lost 4 bases, and 9 bases lay between the germline ends.

The chain combines TRBV3-1 with TRBJ2-7; TRBD2 aligns across 7 bases. Germline values: CDR1 LGHDT, CDR2 YNNKEL (reference sequence). Unmatched junction bases numbered 3, after V lost 0 bases and J lost 7 bases. This CDR3 comprises 13 residues. This CDR3 reads CASSQDTGGEQYF. CDR3 DNA: TGTGCCAGCAGCCAAGATACGGGGGGTGAGCAGTACTTC.

This clonotype has more than one count but fewer than ten. The rearrangement links TRBV20-1 to TRBJ1-2, with a possible D match to TRBD1 (5 bases). CDR3 length: 13 residues. Germline-derived CDR1 and CDR2 are DFQATT and SNEGSKA (reference sequence). V shed 6 bases and J shed 8 bases, with 19 bases lying between them. The DNA for the CDR3 is TGCAGTGCCCGAGAAGGCGGGGGAGCCGGCTACACCTTC. As protein: CSAREGGGAGYTF.

The chain carries TRBV5-1 and TRBJ1-1; a possible D gene is TRBD1 (5 bases). The CDR3 is 18 amino acids. Trimming shortened V by 3 bases and J by 4 bases, and 25 bases separated the two germline ends. Germline CDR1 SGHRS, CDR2 YFSETQ. CDR3 amino acids: CASSSPGPLTRGGTEAFF. The CDR3 DNA reads as TGCGCCAGCAGCTCTCCGGGACCCCTGACGCGTGGCGGCACTGAAGCTTTCTTT.

This clonotype was observed once. The rearrangement links TRBV12-3 or TRBV12-4 to TRBJ2-1, with TRBD2 matching over 8 bases. The V gene end was trimmed by 5 bases and the J gene end by 3 bases; junction bases not matched to a gene: 6. The CDR3 consists of 15 residues. The chain's CDR3 is CASSISGTYYNEQFF. DNA for the CDR3: TGTGCCAGCAGTATTAGCGGGACATACTACAATGAGCAGTTCTTC.

This clonotype has ten or more counts. This CDR3 reads CASSPGGVGQALYEQYV. The CDR3 DNA sequence: TGTGCCAGCAGCCCCGGCGGCGTTGGACAGGCCCTTTACGAGCAGTACGTC. The chain recombines TRBV5-6 with TRBJ2-7; 7 nucleotides match TRBD1. The CDR3 runs 17 residues. Trimming took 4 bases from V and 4 from J; bases not matched to a gene: 17. CDR1 is SGHDT, CDR2 YYEEEE, per germline.

This clonotype was picked up many times. The chain joins TRBV5-5 to TRBJ2-7, with D perhaps matching TRBD2 (6 bases). The CDR3 is made up of 13 amino acids. Germline values: CDR1 SGHKS, CDR2 YYEKEE (reference sequence). The V end was cut by 5 bases, the J end by 2 bases, with 11 bases between. CDR3: CASSVGRTYEQYF. CDR3 bases: TGTGCCAGCAGTGTCGGGAGAACCTACGAGCAGTACTTC.

V usage is TRBV7-2 and J usage is TRBJ2-2; 7 bases are a match to TRBD1. The ends lost 0 bases at V and 2 bases at J; junction bases unmatched: 6. The V gene's germline CDR1 is SGHTA and CDR2 FQGNSA. The CDR3 extends over 17 amino acids. This chain's CDR3 is CASSLASDRVNTGELFF. The CDR3 bases are TGTGCCAGCAGCTTAGCCTCCGACAGGGTAAACACCGGGGAGCTGTTTTTT. Filled out from reference TRBV7-2 and TRBJ2-2, the complete variable domain reads GAGVSQSPSNKVTEKGKDVELRCDPISGHTALYWYRQSLGQGLEFLIYFQGNSAPDKSGLPSDRFSAERTGGSVSTLTIQRTQQEDSAVYLCASSLASDRVNTGELFFGEGSRLTVL.

This clonotype has just a few counts. This chain joins TRBV29-1 and TRBJ2-3; 11 bases agree with TRBD1. This CDR3 spans 14 amino acids. Losses at the gene ends were 8 bases for V and 4 bases for J; bases not matched to a gene: 8. From germline, CDR1 is SQVTM and CDR2 ANQGSEA. The CDR3 reads CSMLMGQGADTQYF. CDR3 DNA sequence: TGCAGCATGTTGATGGGACAGGGGGCAGATACGCAGTATTTT.

There are many counts of this clonotype. The chain has TRBV20-1 and TRBJ1-6; 12 nucleotides match TRBD1. The CDR3 totals 15 residues. Germline V CDR1 and CDR2: DFQATT, SNEGSKA (reference sequence). J gave up 9 bases and V 5 bases, and 8 bases lay outside the gene matches. For the CDR3, the DNA is TGCAGTGCTGTCCCGGGACAGGGGGCTTTTTCACCCCTCCACTTT. It specifies CSAVPGQGAFSPLHF.

This clonotype has at least ten counts. This sequence joins TRBV7-9 and TRBJ2-3; D remains ambiguous. The V gene lost 8 bases and the J gene lost 0 bases, with 6 bases spanning the gap. The length of the CDR3 is 12 residues. Looked up from germline, CDR1 is SEHNR and CDR2 is FQNEAQ (reference sequence). CDR3 protein: CASVRSTDTQYF. DNA of the CDR3: TGTGCCAGCGTTCGGAGCACAGATACGCAGTATTTT.

The chain recombines TRBV5-1 with TRBJ1-3; D is perhaps TRBD1 (6 bases). CDR1 and CDR2 (germline): SGHRS, YFSETQ. The CDR3 is 16 residues long. V lost 3 bases and J lost 4, with 17 bases in between. The CDR3 reads CASSYVQGTQGNTIYF. For the CDR3, the DNA is TGCGCCAGCAGCTACGTCCAGGGGACACAAGGAAACACCATATATTTT.

J is TRBJ2-7 and V is TRBV29-1, with unresolved D. This CDR3 contains 15 residues. V was trimmed by 2 bases and J by 0 bases, leaving 14 bases between them. The germline CDR1 and CDR2 sequences are SQVTM and ANQGSEA. The CDR3 coding sequence is TGCAGCGTTGAACTATCGGGCAAAAGCTCCTACGAGCAGTACTTC. Translated, it gives CSVELSGKSSYEQYF.

This clonotype came up a few times. The chain links TRBV27 to TRBJ1-1, with TRBD1 as a possible D gene (6 bases). Germline values: CDR1 MNHEY, CDR2 SMNVEV (reference sequence). This CDR3 region has 16 residues. V dropped 8 bases and J dropped 0 bases, with 19 bases sitting between them. CDR3 sequence reads: CASLGRDILMNTEAFF. CDR3 nucleotides: TGTGCCAGCCTAGGCCGGGACATACTAATGAACACTGAAGCTTTCTTT.

Of note for this clonotype: The CDR3 carries no conserved terminal phenylalanine or tryptophan, so it likely arises from a read error. The CDR3 DNA sequence: TGCAGCGTGGGGCAGGGGAACACTGAAGCTTTCATT. Its translation is CSVGQGNTEAFI. The V gene is TRBV29-1, the J gene TRBJ1-1, with D perhaps matching TRBD1 (5 bases). Germline values: CDR1 SQVTM, CDR2 ANQGSEA. V gave up 6 bases and J gave up 1 base, with 9 bases separating them. This CDR3 comprises 12 residues.

The V and J genes are TRBV6-2 or TRBV6-3 and TRBJ2-2, with D tentatively TRBD1 (6 bases). CDR1 is MNHEY, CDR2 SVGEGT, per germline. V was pared by 6 bases and J by 6 bases, with 14 bases between. There are 14 residues in the CDR3. The chain's CDR3 is CASSLIGGAGELFF. For the CDR3, the DNA is TGTGCCAGCAGCTTAATAGGGGGAGCCGGGGAGCTGTTTTTT.

This clonotype turned up a few times. This chain joins TRBV7-2 and TRBJ2-7; D is perhaps TRBD2 (6 bases). Germline CDR1 SGHTA, CDR2 FQGNSA. V shed 6 bases and J shed 7 bases, with 22 bases lying between them. CDR3 size: 15 residues. Here the CDR3 reads CASRRVSGSPGEQYF. The CDR3 DNA follows: TGTGCCAGCAGACGCGTCTCCGGGAGTCCAGGGGAGCAGTACTTC.

A few counts support this clonotype. The V and J genes are TRBV5-1 and TRBJ1-3; D gene uncertain. The CDR3 spans 15 residues. Between the trimmed V and J ends, which lost 0 bases and 0 bases, there was a span of 7 bases. Germline CDR1 reads SGHRS; CDR2 reads YFSETQ. CDR3 coding DNA: TGCGCCAGCAGCTTGGACCGGAACTCTGGAAACACCATATATTTT. It codes for CASSLDRNSGNTIYF.

This clonotype appeared many times. The chain has TRBV9 and TRBJ2-5, with D perhaps being TRBD1 or TRBD2 (6 bases each). Germline values: CDR1 SGDLS, CDR2 YYNGEE. Trimming stripped 0 bases from V and 3 bases from J, with 9 bases between. The CDR3 extends over 14 amino acids. CDR3: CASSVGGAEETQYF. The CDR3 DNA sequence: TGTGCCAGCAGCGTAGGGGGGGCGGAAGAGACCCAGTACTTC.

This clonotype has only a few counts. Here the CDR3 DNA reads TGCAGTGCTAGAAGGGACACCCAAGAGACCCAGTACTTC. This translates into CSARRDTQETQYF. V and J are TRBV20-1 and TRBJ2-5; D is perhaps TRBD1 (6 bases). From germline, CDR1 is DFQATT and CDR2 SNEGSKA (reference sequence). V lost 2 bases, J lost 1 base, and 8 bases lay in between. The CDR3 has 13 residues.

This clonotype has only a few counts. The chain combines TRBV11-2 with TRBJ1-2; D not certain. Germline lookup yields CDR1 SGHAT and CDR2 FQNNGV. V lost 4 bases and J lost 2, with 11 bases in between. The CDR3 is made up of 14 amino acids. The CDR3 DNA is TGTGCCAGCAGCTCGGAAGTCTACAACTATGGCTACACCTTC. Its translation is CASSSEVYNYGYTF. Full variable domain (missing parts from reference TRBV11-2 and TRBJ1-2): EAGVAQSPRYKIIEKRQSVAFWCNPISGHATLYWYQQILGQGPKLLIQFQNNGVVDDSQLPKDRFSAERLKGVDSTLKIQPAKLEDSAVYLCASSSEVYNYGYTFGSGTRLTVV.

The chain recombines TRBV5-1 with TRBJ2-1; 8 nucleotides match TRBD2. Trimming took 0 bases from V and 0 from J; bases not matched to a gene: 5. This CDR3 has 17 residues. Germline V CDR1 and CDR2: SGHRS, YFSETQ. CDR3 in amino acids: CASSLVAGPSSYNEQFF. CDR3 in DNA: TGCGCCAGCAGCTTGGTAGCGGGGCCCAGCTCCTACAATGAGCAGTTCTTC.

The chain has TRBV12-3 or TRBV12-4 and TRBJ2-7, with 9 bases matching TRBD2. The CDR3 covers 14 residues. Losses at the gene ends were 6 bases for V and 6 bases for J; bases not matched to a gene: 9. The chain's CDR3 is CASRPSGRYREQYF. DNA of the CDR3: TGTGCCAGCAGGCCGAGCGGGAGGTATCGCGAGCAGTACTTC.